Listed below are T cell receptor beta chains from one sample, sequenced in a study of cytomegalovirus exposure and HLA in healthy donors. Clones were read by immunoSEQ multiplex PCR, and TCRdb kept only the in-frame ones, dropping some. The data show approximately 76,000 clones, and the top ten clones hold 3.5% to 4%. Sequencing input: PBMCs. The receptors here all came from a man aged 18 to 30 in good health and CMV-seropositive. Each CDR3 is given with its conserved first and last residue. D genes are given only for firm matches.

v_gene	j_gene	d_gene	len	CDR3aa	CDR3nt
TRBV28	TRBJ2-7	TRBD2	16	CASSSPGGEREYEQYF	TGTGCCAGCAGTTCCCCGGGTGGGGAGCGGGAGTACGAGCAGTACTTC
TRBV19	TRBJ1-5	-	15	CASSTLQEGWQPQHF	TGTGCCAGTAGTACCCTTCAGGAGGGTTGGCAGCCCCAGCATTTT
TRBV2	TRBJ2-7	-	13	CASSGATAYEQYF	TGTGCCAGCAGCGGCGCGACAGCCTACGAGCAGTACTTC
TRBV6-5	TRBJ2-1	-	15	CASSYARSSYNEQFF	TGTGCCAGCAGTTACGCCCGGAGCTCCTACAATGAGCAGTTCTTC
TRBV28	TRBJ1-2	TRBD1	16	CASSPPGTGGRAGYTF	TGTGCCAGCAGCCCTCCCGGGACAGGGGGCAGAGCTGGCTACACCTTC
TRBV6-1	TRBJ1-5	TRBD1	15	CASSSKGTGNQPQHF	TGTGCCAGCAGTTCCAAGGGGACAGGCAATCAGCCCCAGCATTTT
TRBV4-1	TRBJ1-1	-	15	CASSQDDRLNTEAFF	TGCGCCAGCAGCCAAGACGACAGGCTAAACACTGAAGCTTTCTTT
TRBV7-9	TRBJ1-1	TRBD1	15	CASSSRTGANTEAFF	TGTGCCAGCAGCTCGCGGACAGGGGCGAACACTGAAGCTTTCTTT
TRBV18	TRBJ1-2	TRBD1	14	CASSPTTGGDGYTF	TGTGCCAGCTCACCCACGACAGGGGGGGATGGCTACACCTTC
TRBV2	TRBJ2-5	TRBD1	16	CASSEALQGAEETQYF	TGTGCCAGCAGTGAAGCGCTTCAGGGGGCGGAGGAGACCCAGTACTTC
TRBV5-1	TRBJ1-2	-	13	CASSLDRLGGYTF	TGCGCCAGCAGCCTCGACAGGCTTGGCGGCTACACCTTC
TRBV29-1	TRBJ2-7	-	14	CSVEAGESSYEQYF	TGCAGCGTTGAAGCTGGGGAGAGCTCCTACGAGCAGTACTTC
TRBV5-8	TRBJ1-1	-	15	CASSFPRLANTEAFF	TGTGCCAGCAGCTTTCCGCGTCTAGCGAACACTGAAGCTTTCTTT
TRBV5-1	TRBJ1-1	TRBD1	15	CASSRQGAENTEAFF	TGCGCCAGCAGCCGACAGGGGGCGGAGAACACTGAAGCTTTCTTT
TRBV19	TRBJ1-1	-	11	CASAGSPEAFF	TGTGCCAGTGCAGGGTCCCCTGAAGCTTTCTTT